The T cell receptor beta chain described here comes from a study of metastatic and nonmetastatic thyroid tumors. This clone has a count of ten or more. Its target is not known. This specimen includes other DNA sequences encoding the same CDR3. The authors' processing: For papillary thyroid cancer, a distant-metastasis classifier was constructed from CDR3 differences observed across clinicopathological groups. TCRdb re-analyzed the PCR reads using MiXCR. These V and J calls are TCRdb output, not the study's own analysis. The profile covers some 20,000 clones, with 24% appearing a single time and 5.5% to 8% taken by the ten largest. Broader study findings: It was reportedly found that TCR beta diversity was significantly higher in malignant thyroid tumors than in benign nodules, a difference seen in both blood and tumor samples.

Patients had received no treatment of any kind before thyroid surgery. V was trimmed by 3 bases and J by 6 bases, leaving 12 bases between them. Looked up from germline, CDR1 is DFQATT and CDR2 is SNEGSKA (reference sequence). This CDR3 has 13 amino acids. The rearrangement links TRBV20-1 to TRBJ2-4; D is unclear. Sequencing was carried out using tumor tissue. The clonotype was recovered from a female donor with papillary thyroid cancer or a benign thyroid nodule (not recorded which). Some clones in this sample may be carry-over from other donors' samples. The CDR3 nucleotides read TGCAGTGCTAGCCAAACCGCGGCAAACATTCAGTACTTC. Its protein is CSASQTAANIQYF.